This T cell receptor (beta chain) was identified in a study of T cell responses to AZD1222 COVID-19 vaccine. This CDR3 has 13 residues. Germline V CDR1 and CDR2: SQVTM, ANQGSEA. V shed 5 bases and J 6 bases; nucleotides not matched to a gene: 8. Repertoires were generated with immunoSEQ multiplex PCR, while TCRdb's copy carries only in-frame clones and drops some. The data show over 130,000 clones, 94% seen once. This material consisted of peripheral blood, taken on day 0 of AZD1222 vaccination. The origin of this receptor is an adult in good health. The chain has TRBV29-1 and TRBJ2-7; TRBD1 matches 9 bases. The CDR3 coding sequence is TGCAGCGTTATCACAGGGGGCAAAGGCGAGCAGTACGTC. As protein: CSVITGGKGEQYV.